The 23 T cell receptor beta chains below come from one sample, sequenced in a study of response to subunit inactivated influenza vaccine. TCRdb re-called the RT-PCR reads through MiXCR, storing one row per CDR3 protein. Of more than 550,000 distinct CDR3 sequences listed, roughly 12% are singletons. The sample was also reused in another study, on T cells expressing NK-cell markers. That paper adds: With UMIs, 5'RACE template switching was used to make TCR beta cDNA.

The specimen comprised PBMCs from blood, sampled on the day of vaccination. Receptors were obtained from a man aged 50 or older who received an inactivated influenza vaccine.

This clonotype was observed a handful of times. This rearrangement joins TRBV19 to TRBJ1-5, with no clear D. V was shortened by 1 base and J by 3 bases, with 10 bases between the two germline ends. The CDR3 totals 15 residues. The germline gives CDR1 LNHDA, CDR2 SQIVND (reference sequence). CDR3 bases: TGTGCCAGTAGTATAGTTGCAGGTTCCAATCAGCCCCAGCATTTT. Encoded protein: CASSIVAGSNQPQHF. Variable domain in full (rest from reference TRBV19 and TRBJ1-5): DGGITQSPKYLFRKEGQNVTLSCEQNLNHDAMYWYRQDPGQGLRLIYYSQIVNDFQKGDIAEGYSVSREKKESFPLTVTSAQKNPTAFYLCASSIVAGSNQPQHFGDGTRLSIL.

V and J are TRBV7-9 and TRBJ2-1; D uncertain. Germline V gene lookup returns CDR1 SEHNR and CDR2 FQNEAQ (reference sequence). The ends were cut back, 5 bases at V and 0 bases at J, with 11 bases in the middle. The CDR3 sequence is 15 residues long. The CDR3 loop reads CASSKVQASYNEQFF. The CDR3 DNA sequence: TGTGCCAGCAGCAAGGTCCAAGCCTCCTACAATGAGCAGTTCTTC.

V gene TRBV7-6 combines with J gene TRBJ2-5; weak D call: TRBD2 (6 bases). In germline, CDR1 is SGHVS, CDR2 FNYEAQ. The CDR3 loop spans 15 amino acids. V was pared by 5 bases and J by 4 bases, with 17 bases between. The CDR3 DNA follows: TGTGCCAGCAGCCTCCCGCCCGGGGAGGTAGAGACCCAGTACTTC. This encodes CASSLPPGEVETQYF.

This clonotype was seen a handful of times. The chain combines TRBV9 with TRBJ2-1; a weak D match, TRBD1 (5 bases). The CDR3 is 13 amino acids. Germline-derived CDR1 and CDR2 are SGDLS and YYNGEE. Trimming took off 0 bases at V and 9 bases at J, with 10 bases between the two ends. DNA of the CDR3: TGTGCCAGCAGCGTAGAACAGGACGGTGAGCAGTTCTTC. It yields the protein CASSVEQDGEQFF.

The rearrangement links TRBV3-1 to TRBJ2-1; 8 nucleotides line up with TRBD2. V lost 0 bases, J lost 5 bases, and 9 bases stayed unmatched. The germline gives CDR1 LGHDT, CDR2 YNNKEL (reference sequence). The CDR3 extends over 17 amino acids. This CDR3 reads CASSQDLGGGHDNEQFF. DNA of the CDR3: TGTGCCAGCAGCCAAGATCTTGGCGGGGGGCATGACAATGAGCAGTTCTTC.

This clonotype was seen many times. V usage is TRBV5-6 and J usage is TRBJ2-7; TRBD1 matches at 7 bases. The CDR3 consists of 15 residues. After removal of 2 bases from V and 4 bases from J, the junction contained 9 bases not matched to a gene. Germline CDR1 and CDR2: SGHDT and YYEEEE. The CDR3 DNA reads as TGTGCCAGCAGCTTCCTCCGGGACAGAATATACGAGCAGTACTTC. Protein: CASSFLRDRIYEQYF.

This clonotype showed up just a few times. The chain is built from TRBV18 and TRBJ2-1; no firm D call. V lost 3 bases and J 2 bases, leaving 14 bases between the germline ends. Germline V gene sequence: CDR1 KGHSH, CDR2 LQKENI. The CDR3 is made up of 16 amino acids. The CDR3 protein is CASSPGSWSAYNEQFF. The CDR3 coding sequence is TGTGCCAGCTCACCGGGCAGTTGGAGCGCCTACAATGAGCAGTTCTTC.

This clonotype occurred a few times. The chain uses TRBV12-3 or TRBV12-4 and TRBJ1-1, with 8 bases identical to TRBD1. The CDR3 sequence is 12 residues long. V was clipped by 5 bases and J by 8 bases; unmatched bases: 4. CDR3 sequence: CASSHPGGEAFF. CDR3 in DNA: TGTGCCAGCAGTCACCCAGGGGGCGAAGCTTTCTTT.

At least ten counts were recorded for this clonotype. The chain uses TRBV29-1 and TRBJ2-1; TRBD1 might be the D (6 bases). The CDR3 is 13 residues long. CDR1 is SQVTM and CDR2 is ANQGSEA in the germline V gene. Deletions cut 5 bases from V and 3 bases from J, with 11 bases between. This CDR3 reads CSVSRTVYNEQFF. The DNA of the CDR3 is TGCAGCGTTTCACGGACAGTCTACAATGAGCAGTTCTTC.

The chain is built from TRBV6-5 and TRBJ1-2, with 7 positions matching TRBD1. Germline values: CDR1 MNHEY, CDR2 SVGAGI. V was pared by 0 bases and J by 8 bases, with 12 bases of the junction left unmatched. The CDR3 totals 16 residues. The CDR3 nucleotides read TGTGCCAGCAGTTACTCGACAGGGCGGTATCTTTTAGGCTACACCTTC. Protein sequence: CASSYSTGRYLLGYTF.

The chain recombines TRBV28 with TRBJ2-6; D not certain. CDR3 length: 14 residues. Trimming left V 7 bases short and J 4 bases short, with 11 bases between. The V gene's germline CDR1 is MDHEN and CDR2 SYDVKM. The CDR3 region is CASTPYTGANVLTF. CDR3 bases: TGTGCCAGCACCCCCTATACGGGGGCCAACGTCCTGACTTTC.

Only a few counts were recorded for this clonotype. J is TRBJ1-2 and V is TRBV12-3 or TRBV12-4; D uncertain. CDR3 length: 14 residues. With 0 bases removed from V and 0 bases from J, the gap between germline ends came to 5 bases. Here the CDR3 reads CASSLAQANYGYTF. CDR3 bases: TGTGCCAGCAGTTTAGCGCAGGCTAACTATGGCTACACCTTC.

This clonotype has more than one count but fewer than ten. CDR3 sequence: CATSRDYLEQYF. CDR3 sequence (DNA): TGTGCCACCAGCAGAGATTACCTCGAGCAGTACTTC. The chain links TRBV15 to TRBJ2-7; no clear D gene. Trimming cost V 0 bases and J 6 bases, with 6 bases left between them. Germline lookup yields CDR1 LNHNV and CDR2 YYDKDF (reference sequence). This CDR3 contains 12 residues.

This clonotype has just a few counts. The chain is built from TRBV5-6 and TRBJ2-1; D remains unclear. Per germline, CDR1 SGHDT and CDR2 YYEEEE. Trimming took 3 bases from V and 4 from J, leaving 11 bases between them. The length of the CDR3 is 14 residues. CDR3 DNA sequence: TGTGCCAGCAGCTACGTGGCAAATTACAATGAGCAGTTCTTC. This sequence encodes CASSYVANYNEQFF.

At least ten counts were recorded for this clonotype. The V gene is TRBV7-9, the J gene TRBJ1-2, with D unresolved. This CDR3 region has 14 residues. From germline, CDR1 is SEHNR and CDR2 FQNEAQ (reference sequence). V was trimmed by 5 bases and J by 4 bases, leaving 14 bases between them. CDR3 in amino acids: CASSPLAGSYGYTF. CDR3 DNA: TGTGCCAGCAGCCCCCTGGCAGGAAGCTATGGCTACACCTTC. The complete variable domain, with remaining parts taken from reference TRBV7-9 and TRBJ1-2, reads DTGVSQNPRHKITKRGQNVTFRCDPISEHNRLYWYRQTLGQGPEFLTYFQNEAQLEKSRLLSDRFSAERPKGSFSTLEIQRTEQGDSAMYLCASSPLAGSYGYTFGSGTRLTVV.

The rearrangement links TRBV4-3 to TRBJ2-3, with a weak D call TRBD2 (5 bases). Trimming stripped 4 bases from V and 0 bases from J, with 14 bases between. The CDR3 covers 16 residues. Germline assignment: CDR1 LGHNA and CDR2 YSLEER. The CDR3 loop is CASSPGRRGSTDTQYF. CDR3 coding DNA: TGCGCCAGCAGCCCTGGGCGGCGCGGGAGCACAGATACGCAGTATTTT.

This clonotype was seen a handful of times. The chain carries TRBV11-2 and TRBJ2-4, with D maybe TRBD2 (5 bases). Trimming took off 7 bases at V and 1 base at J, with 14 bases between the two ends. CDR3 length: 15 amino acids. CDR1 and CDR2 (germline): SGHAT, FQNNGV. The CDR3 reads CASKIRRSAKNIQYF. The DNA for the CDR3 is TGTGCCAGCAAGATCCGGAGGTCGGCCAAAAACATTCAGTACTTC.

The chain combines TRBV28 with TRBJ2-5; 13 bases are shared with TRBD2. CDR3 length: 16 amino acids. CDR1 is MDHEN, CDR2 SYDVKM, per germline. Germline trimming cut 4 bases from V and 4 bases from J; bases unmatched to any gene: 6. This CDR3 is CASSSTSGGATETQYF. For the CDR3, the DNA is TGTGCCAGCAGTTCCACTAGCGGGGGGGCTACAGAGACCCAGTACTTC.

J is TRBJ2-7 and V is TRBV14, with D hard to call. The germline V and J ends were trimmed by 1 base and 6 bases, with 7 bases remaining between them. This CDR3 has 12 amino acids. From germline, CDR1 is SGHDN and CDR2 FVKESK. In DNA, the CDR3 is TGTGCCAGCAGCCAAGTTCCAGGCGAGCAGTACTTC. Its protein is CASSQVPGEQYF.

CDR3: CASSERWGAISLYGYTF. The CDR3 DNA sequence: TGTGCCAGCAGTGAGAGGTGGGGGGCCATTTCCTTATATGGCTACACCTTC. This chain uses TRBV2 with TRBJ1-2, with D possibly TRBD1 on 6 matching bases. The V end lost 3 bases, the J end lost 5 bases, and 22 bases lay between the germline ends. Germline assignment: CDR1 SNHLY and CDR2 FYNNEI. This CDR3 is 17 amino acids long.

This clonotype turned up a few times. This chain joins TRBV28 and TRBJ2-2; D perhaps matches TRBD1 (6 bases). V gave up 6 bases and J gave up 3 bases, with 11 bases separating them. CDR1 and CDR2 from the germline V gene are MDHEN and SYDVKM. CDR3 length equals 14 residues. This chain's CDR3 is CASRWTADTGELFF. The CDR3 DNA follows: TGTGCCAGCAGATGGACAGCCGACACCGGGGAGCTGTTTTTT.

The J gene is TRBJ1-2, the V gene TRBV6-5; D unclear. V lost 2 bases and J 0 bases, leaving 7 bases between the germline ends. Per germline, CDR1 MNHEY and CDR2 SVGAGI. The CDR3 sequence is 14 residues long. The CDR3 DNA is TGTGCCAGCAGTTACCAGTCAACTAACTATGGCTACACCTTC. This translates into CASSYQSTNYGYTF.

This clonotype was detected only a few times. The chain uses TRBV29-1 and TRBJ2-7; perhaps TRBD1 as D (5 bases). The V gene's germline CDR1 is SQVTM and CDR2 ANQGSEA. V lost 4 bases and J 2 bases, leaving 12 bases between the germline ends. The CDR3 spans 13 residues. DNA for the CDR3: TGCAGCGTTGGTGCAGGGCGGACCTACGAGCAGTACTTC. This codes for CSVGAGRTYEQYF.